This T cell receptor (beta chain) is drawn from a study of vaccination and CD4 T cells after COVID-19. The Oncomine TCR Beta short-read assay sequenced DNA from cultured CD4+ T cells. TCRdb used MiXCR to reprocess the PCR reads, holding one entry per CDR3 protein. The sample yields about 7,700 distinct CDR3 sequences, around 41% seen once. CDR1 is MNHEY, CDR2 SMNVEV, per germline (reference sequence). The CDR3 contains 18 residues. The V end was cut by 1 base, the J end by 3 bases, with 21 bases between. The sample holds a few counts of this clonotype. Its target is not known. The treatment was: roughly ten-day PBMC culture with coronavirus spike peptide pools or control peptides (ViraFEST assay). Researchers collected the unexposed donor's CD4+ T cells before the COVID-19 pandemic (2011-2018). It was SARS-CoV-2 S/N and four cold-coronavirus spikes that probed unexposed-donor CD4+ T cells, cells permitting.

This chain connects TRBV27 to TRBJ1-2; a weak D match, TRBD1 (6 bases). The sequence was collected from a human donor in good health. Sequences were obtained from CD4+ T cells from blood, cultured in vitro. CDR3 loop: CASSLFNPPARGDYGYTF. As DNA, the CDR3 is TGTGCCAGCAGTTTATTCAACCCTCCTGCCAGGGGCGACTATGGCTACACCTTC.